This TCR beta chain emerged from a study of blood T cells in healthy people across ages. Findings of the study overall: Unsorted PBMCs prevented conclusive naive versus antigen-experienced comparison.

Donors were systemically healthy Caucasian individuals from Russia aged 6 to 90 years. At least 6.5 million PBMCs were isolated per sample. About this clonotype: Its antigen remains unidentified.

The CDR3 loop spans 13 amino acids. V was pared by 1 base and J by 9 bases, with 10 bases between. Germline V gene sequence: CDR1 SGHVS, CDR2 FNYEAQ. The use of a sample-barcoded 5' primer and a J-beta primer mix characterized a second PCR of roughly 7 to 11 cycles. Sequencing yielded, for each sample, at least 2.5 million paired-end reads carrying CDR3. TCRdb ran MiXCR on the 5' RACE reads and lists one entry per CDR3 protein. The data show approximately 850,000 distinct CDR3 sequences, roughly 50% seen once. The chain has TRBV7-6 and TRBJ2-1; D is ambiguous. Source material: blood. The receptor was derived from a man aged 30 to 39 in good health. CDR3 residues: CASSLEPGIEQFF. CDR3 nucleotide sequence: TGTGCCAGCAGCTTAGAGCCCGGCATTGAGCAGTTCTTC.